This T cell receptor beta chain is from a study of shared clonotypes between healthy human individuals. Findings and caveats of the study: When naive CD4 clonotypes were compared across a handful of donors, around 5% were shared. Non-shared clonotypes had lower generation probabilities than clonotypes shared by all four sorted-subset donors.

The germline CDR1 and CDR2 sequences are SGHNT and YYREEE (reference sequence). The CDR3 is 14 amino acids. As concerns this clone: Its antigen is currently unknown. A read error may produce the germline difference seen at one junction end.

Clones were read by immunoSEQ multiplex PCR, and TCRdb kept only the in-frame ones, dropping some. Seen here are about 1 million clones, 65% to 80% observed once, and the top ten hold 1.4%. The sequencing input was memory CD4+ T cells sorted from blood. Regarding subset: CD45RA-negative fraction. The chain couples TRBV5-4 to TRBJ1-5, with D tentatively TRBD1 (6 bases). The receptor was derived from a man between 18 and 35 years old in good health. CDR3 loop: CASSQSRGIQPQHF. The CDR3 DNA is TGCGCCAGCAGCCAAAGCAGGGGCATTCAGCCCCAGCATTTT. The variable domain in full, completed from reference TRBV5-4 and TRBJ1-5, reads ETGVTQSPTHLIKTRGQQVTLRCSSQSGHNTVSWYQQALGQGPQFIFQYYREEENGRGNFPPRFSGLQFPNYSSELNVNALELDDSALYLCASSQSRGIQPQHFGDGTRLSIL.